The next 10 T cell receptor beta chains were all read from a single sample in a study of blood T cell repertoires in COVID-19. The table came from immunoSEQ multiplex PCR; TCRdb's copy has only in-frame clones and leaves some out. The sample consists of roughly 250,000 clones, 87% of them appearing once. Sequencing was done on a sample of PBMCs or T cells enriched from blood (not recorded which). Receptor source: a woman between 25 and 40 years old with acute COVID-19.

CDR3 sequence: CASSLVGARAGELFF. The CDR3 DNA follows: TGTGCCAGCAGCTTAGTGGGGGCGAGAGCCGGGGAGCTGTTTTTT. The chain has TRBV7-8 and TRBJ2-2; the D gene is possibly TRBD1 (6 bases). Germline-derived CDR1 and CDR2 are SGHVS and FQNEAQ. With 1 base removed from V and 6 bases from J, the gap between germline ends came to 12 bases. CDR3 length equals 15 residues.

The rearrangement links TRBV28 to TRBJ2-3; possible D gene TRBD1, 5 bases. This CDR3 has 13 amino acids. Germline V gene lookup returns CDR1 MDHEN and CDR2 SYDVKM. The V end was cut by 7 bases, the J end by 1 base, with 9 bases between. The CDR3 nucleotides are TGTGCCAGCACCCTACAGGGCACAGATACGCAGTATTTT. It is translated as CASTLQGTDTQYF.

The V gene is TRBV4-3, the J gene TRBJ2-3; 7 nucleotides align to TRBD2. Germline V CDR1 and CDR2: LGHNA, YSLEER. This CDR3 is 14 amino acids long. With 5 bases clipped from V and 3 bases from J, the junction kept 5 bases outside the gene matches. Here the CDR3 DNA reads TGCGCCAGCAGCACTAGCGTGGGGACAGATACGCAGTATTTT. Translation: CASSTSVGTDTQYF.

This clone was seen a single time. The chain uses TRBV6-5 and TRBJ1-2; D is perhaps TRBD1 (5 bases). Germline V CDR1 and CDR2: MNHEY, SVGAGI. The CDR3 covers 15 residues. V shed 5 bases and J shed 4 bases, with 17 bases lying between them. The CDR3 nucleotides read TGTGCCAGCAGTACCTCGGCGGGGGGATTCTATGGCTACACCTTC. Residues: CASSTSAGGFYGYTF.

The rearrangement uses TRBV29-1 and TRBJ2-5; 7 positions agree with TRBD1. The V segment lost 4 bases and the J segment 4 bases; nucleotides outside the gene matches: 9. The germline V gene has CDR1 SQVTM and CDR2 ANQGSEA. The CDR3 length is 14 residues. The CDR3 DNA reads as TGCAGCGTTGGAAGACAGGGATGGAGAGAGACCCAGTACTTC. Protein sequence: CSVGRQGWRETQYF. Looking up the rest from reference TRBV29-1 and TRBJ2-5 gives the full variable domain: SAVISQKPSRDICQRGTSLTIQCQVDSQVTMMFWYRQQPGQSLTLIATANQGSEATYESGFVIDKFPISRPNLTFSTLTVSNMSPEDSSIYLCSVGRQGWRETQYFGPGTRLLVL.

This clone was recorded a few times. The V call is TRBV6-4, the J call TRBJ2-3; TRBD2 matches 9 bases. Germline CDR1 MRHNA, CDR2 SNTAGT. CDR3 length equals 15 residues. The ends lost 6 bases at V and 1 base at J; junction bases unmatched: 5. The CDR3 region is CASSESGGRTDTQYF. Here the CDR3 DNA reads TGTGCCAGCAGCGAGAGCGGGGGGCGCACAGATACGCAGTATTTT.

This clone appeared once. The CDR3 DNA is TGTGCCAGCAGTACAGATAACTATGGCTACACCTTC. Residues: CASSTDNYGYTF. J is TRBJ1-2 and V is TRBV28; no definite D call. Trimming cost V 5 bases and J 1 base, with 5 bases left between them. Looked up from germline, CDR1 is MDHEN and CDR2 is SYDVKM. The CDR3 contains 12 residues.

The V call is TRBV7-9, the J call TRBJ1-2; tentative D call: TRBD1 (5 bases). The CDR3 runs to 14 residues. Deletions cut 2 bases from V and 7 bases from J, with 14 bases between. The germline gives CDR1 SEHNR, CDR2 FQNEAQ (reference sequence). The CDR3 sequence: CASSLRGRVGGYTF. CDR3 coding DNA: TGTGCCAGCAGCTTAAGGGGCCGGGTGGGTGGCTACACCTTC.

The chain is built from TRBV27 and TRBJ2-5, with TRBD1 identical over 8 bases. Trimming took 9 bases from V and 4 from J; bases not matched to a gene: 7. Germline V gives CDR1 MNHEY, CDR2 SMNVEV (reference sequence). This CDR3 has 13 residues. In DNA, the CDR3 is TGTGCCAGTCGGACAGGGTTTGGAGAGACCCAGTACTTC. Its translation is CASRTGFGETQYF.

The chain is built from TRBV5-4 and TRBJ2-2; the match to TRBD2 covers 12 bases. The V gene's germline CDR1 is SGHNT and CDR2 YYREEE (reference sequence). V was pared by 5 bases and J by 0 bases, with 8 bases of the junction left unmatched. The CDR3 runs 18 residues. The DNA for the CDR3 is TGTGCCAGCAGTCCTCAGACTAGCGGGGGCTCGAACACCGGGGAGCTGTTTTTT. Translating gives CASSPQTSGGSNTGELFF.